Below, 30 T cell receptor beta chains from the same sample are listed, as sequenced in a study of T cell repertoires in cytomegalovirus infection. Each CDR3 protein is one row after TCRdb ran MiXCR on the reads. This table holds some 180,000 distinct CDR3 sequences, roughly a sixth found once. The sequenced sample was CD8+ T cells from PBMCs. The source of these receptors is a human donor in good health (CMV status not recorded). Some clones in this sample may be carry-over from other donors' samples.

The rearrangement links TRBV28 to TRBJ2-5; the D call may be TRBD1 or TRBD2 (5 bases each). V lost 3 bases and J 5 bases, leaving 13 bases between the germline ends. Per the germline V gene, CDR1 is MDHEN and CDR2 is SYDVKM. The CDR3 length is 14 residues. This chain's CDR3 is CASSLQGRRETQYF. CDR3 nucleotides: TGTGCCAGCAGTTTGCAGGGACGAAGGGAGACCCAGTACTTC. Complete variable domain (other parts from reference TRBV28 and TRBJ2-5): DVKVTQSSRYLVKRTGEKVFLECVQDMDHENMFWYRQDPGLGLRLIYFSYDVKMKEKGDIPEGYSVSREKKERFSLILESASTNQTSMYLCASSLQGRRETQYFGPGTRLLVL.

V usage is TRBV23-1 and J usage is TRBJ1-1; 8 nucleotides agree with TRBD1. TRBV23-1 is treated as an ORF (open reading frame) with a function not yet certain. The CDR3 is 15 residues long. V trimming: 3 bases; J trimming: 7 bases; junction bases outside the gene matches: 10. The CDR3 coding sequence is TGCGCCAGCAGTCATTCGGGACAGGCGCCTATTGAAGCTTTCTTT. Its translation: CASSHSGQAPIEAFF.

A few counts support this clonotype. The chain combines TRBV20-1 with TRBJ2-7, with 7 nucleotides matching TRBD1. Germline V lookup: CDR1 DFQATT, CDR2 SNEGSKA (reference sequence). After removal of 4 bases from V and 0 bases from J, the junction contained 12 bases not matched to a gene. CDR3 length equals 16 residues. The CDR3 sequence: CSANSPGQLSSYEQYF. CDR3 coding DNA: TGCAGTGCTAACTCACCGGGACAGCTGAGCTCCTACGAGCAGTACTTC.

This clonotype was observed a handful of times. V gene TRBV4-1 combines with J gene TRBJ2-7, with D possibly matching TRBD2 (6 bases). Germline assignment: CDR1 MGHRA and CDR2 YSYEKL. Trimming cost V 3 bases and J 0 bases, with 9 bases left between them. The CDR3 contains 14 residues. The CDR3, as DNA: TGCGCCAGCAGCCAGGGGGGTTCCTCCTACGAGCAGTACTTC. It codes for CASSQGGSSYEQYF.

There are a few counts of this clonotype. The chain links TRBV28 to TRBJ1-6; 8 bases match TRBD1. The V gene's germline CDR1 is MDHEN and CDR2 SYDVKM. The CDR3 totals 16 residues. The junction had 9 bases not matched to a gene; V was cut back by 4 bases and J by 7 bases. CDR3 protein: CASSSGRDRYNSPLHF. The CDR3 bases are TGTGCCAGCAGTTCAGGCCGGGACAGGTACAATTCACCCCTCCACTTT.

This clonotype was counted a few times. The rearrangement joins TRBV28 to TRBJ2-3; 9 bases fit TRBD1. The length of the CDR3 is 16 residues. The germline gives CDR1 MDHEN, CDR2 SYDVKM. V was clipped by 6 bases and J by 0 bases; unmatched bases: 7. The CDR3 DNA is TGTGCCAGCAGCCCCATGGGGACAGGGAGCACAGATACGCAGTATTTT. This codes for CASSPMGTGSTDTQYF.

This rearrangement joins TRBV19 to TRBJ1-2; no definite D call. Trimming shortened V by 1 base and J by 2 bases, and 5 bases separated the two germline ends. Per the germline V gene, CDR1 is LNHDA and CDR2 is SQIVND (reference sequence). The CDR3 is 13 residues long. The CDR3 is CASSIGDNYGYTF. CDR3 DNA sequence: TGTGCCAGTAGTATAGGAGACAACTATGGCTACACCTTC.

This sequence joins TRBV7-9 and TRBJ2-5; D is possibly TRBD1 (6 bases). CDR3 length equals 15 residues. Germline CDR1 reads SEHNR; CDR2 reads FQNEAQ (reference sequence). The V gene lost 2 bases and the J gene lost 3 bases, with 13 bases spanning the gap. This CDR3 is CASSLPRGVEETQYF. DNA of the CDR3: TGTGCCAGCAGCTTACCCAGGGGAGTGGAAGAGACCCAGTACTTC.

This clonotype appeared a few times. This chain links TRBV7-6 with TRBJ2-7, with unresolved D. The V gene lost 0 bases and the J gene lost 3 bases, with 6 bases spanning the gap. Germline values: CDR1 SGHVS, CDR2 FNYEAQ. CDR3 length: 13 amino acids. The CDR3 spells CASSLAPNYEQYF. The CDR3 DNA sequence: TGTGCCAGCAGCTTAGCGCCCAACTACGAGCAGTACTTC.

Only a few counts were recorded for this clonotype. V usage is TRBV12-3 or TRBV12-4 and J usage is TRBJ2-7; 8 nucleotides align to TRBD2. V was clipped by 4 bases and J by 2 bases; unmatched bases: 13. The CDR3 consists of 17 residues. CDR3 coding DNA: TGTGCCAGCAGTTCACTTGACCCGGGACTAGAAGCCTACGAGCAGTACTTC. Amino acids: CASSSLDPGLEAYEQYF.

This clonotype turned up a few times. The V gene is TRBV7-9, the J gene TRBJ2-2; 7 bases line up with TRBD1. CDR1 is SEHNR, CDR2 FQNEAQ, per germline (reference sequence). CDR3 length equals 15 residues. The V gene end was trimmed by 4 bases and the J gene end by 4 bases; junction bases not matched to a gene: 6. The CDR3 coding sequence is TGTGCCAGCAGCTGGCAGGACAGGCTCACCGGGGAGCTGTTTTTT. Protein sequence: CASSWQDRLTGELFF.

The J gene is TRBJ2-7, the V gene TRBV4-1; the match to TRBD2 covers 7 bases. Trimming took 2 bases from V and 2 from J; bases not matched to a gene: 6. CDR1 and CDR2 (germline): MGHRA, YSYEKL. The CDR3 loop spans 15 amino acids. This chain's CDR3 is CASSQSGGGTYEQYF. The CDR3 nucleotides read TGCGCCAGCAGCCAATCGGGCGGGGGAACCTACGAGCAGTACTTC.

This clonotype has only a few counts. The chain employs TRBV12-3 or TRBV12-4 and TRBJ2-6, with TRBD1 matching over 12 bases. Trimming at V came to 5 bases and at J to 3 bases, leaving 8 bases not matched to a gene. There are 18 residues in the CDR3. The CDR3 nucleotides read TGTGCCAGCAGTATCCCGGGACAGGGGGCGGTTGGGGCCAACGTCCTGACTTTC. It yields the protein CASSIPGQGAVGANVLTF.

The chain is built from TRBV20-1 and TRBJ1-5; no definite D call. Germline CDR1 and CDR2: DFQATT and SNEGSKA (reference sequence). The length of the CDR3 is 13 residues. V was clipped by 6 bases and J by 6 bases, with 15 bases between them. This chain's CDR3 is CSAHEAGPQPQHF. The CDR3 coding sequence is TGCAGTGCCCACGAGGCCGGGCCTCAGCCCCAGCATTTT.

The chain combines TRBV5-6 with TRBJ2-3; 7 bases match TRBD1. Per germline, CDR1 SGHDT and CDR2 YYEEEE. Germline trimming cut 0 bases from V and 1 base from J; bases unmatched to any gene: 5. The length of the CDR3 is 16 residues. The CDR3 DNA is TGTGCCAGCAGCTTGGGGTCGGGACAGCGCACAGATACGCAGTATTTT. It is translated as CASSLGSGQRTDTQYF.

In its sample, this clonotype was seen a few times. The chain recombines TRBV19 with TRBJ1-6; D not resolved. The CDR3 extends over 15 amino acids. From germline, CDR1 is LNHDA and CDR2 SQIVND (reference sequence). The V and J ends lost 6 bases and 0 bases respectively, with 9 bases between them. CDR3 sequence: CASRTKPSYNSPLHF. The DNA of the CDR3 is TGTGCCAGTAGGACAAAACCCTCCTATAATTCACCCCTCCACTTT.

This clonotype was seen repeatedly, ten times or more. The V gene is TRBV7-6, the J gene TRBJ2-7, with D maybe TRBD1 (5 bases). CDR1 and CDR2 from the germline V gene are SGHVS and FNYEAQ. The V end lost 0 bases, the J end lost 5 bases, and 11 bases lay between the germline ends. The CDR3 loop spans 14 amino acids. The CDR3 region is CASSLAEGAHEQYF. DNA of the CDR3: TGTGCCAGCAGCTTAGCGGAAGGGGCCCACGAGCAGTACTTC.

Only a few counts were recorded for this clonotype. J is TRBJ2-2 and V is TRBV7-9; D is perhaps TRBD1 or TRBD2 (5 bases each). V gave up 0 bases and J gave up 6 bases, with 11 bases separating them. This CDR3 has 15 amino acids. CDR1 and CDR2 from the germline V gene are SEHNR and FQNEAQ (reference sequence). CDR3 region: CASSLAGRVAGELFF. As DNA, the CDR3 is TGTGCCAGCAGCTTAGCGGGACGGGTCGCCGGGGAGCTGTTTTTT.

The chain uses TRBV7-9 and TRBJ2-5; D remains unclear. This CDR3 region has 11 residues. Trimming removed 4 bases at V and 5 bases at J, with 5 bases between. Germline values: CDR1 SEHNR, CDR2 FQNEAQ (reference sequence). CDR3 DNA: TGTGCCAGCAGCTGGCCCGAGACCCAGTACTTC. Translating it yields CASSWPETQYF.

There are a few counts of this clonotype. This chain uses TRBV7-1 with TRBJ2-2; D is ambiguous. TRBV7-1 is annotated as an ORF whose role is uncertain. V was pared by 7 bases and J by 2 bases, with 8 bases between. The CDR3 covers 13 residues. The CDR3 here is CASKQTNTGELFF. The DNA for the CDR3 is TGTGCCAGCAAACAGACAAACACCGGGGAGCTGTTTTTT.

This clonotype was seen a few times. The gene calls are TRBV6-5 and TRBJ1-1, with D uncertain. The CDR3 totals 17 residues. CDR1 MNHEY and CDR2 SVGAGI come from the germline V gene. V shed 6 bases and J shed 0 bases, with 20 bases lying between them. CDR3 in amino acids: CASSPLNRLPMNTEAFF. The CDR3 nucleotides read TGTGCCAGCAGCCCTCTGAACAGACTCCCCATGAACACTGAAGCTTTCTTT.

This chain joins TRBV7-2 and TRBJ1-2; D gene ambiguous. The V end lost 3 bases, the J end lost 8 bases, and 16 bases lay between the germline ends. From germline, CDR1 is SGHTA and CDR2 FQGNSA. This CDR3 has 14 amino acids. The CDR3, as DNA: TGTGCCAGCAGCTTCCGGGAGACGTCTTACGGCTACACCTTC. It encodes CASSFRETSYGYTF.

This clonotype was observed a handful of times. The chain joins TRBV29-1 to TRBJ1-2; D is unclear. Germline V gives CDR1 SQVTM, CDR2 ANQGSEA. With 3 bases removed from V and 7 bases from J, the gap between germline ends came to 21 bases. The CDR3 sequence is 15 residues long. CDR3 nucleotides: TGCAGCGTTGATAGAACAGAACCACCCGGGAGTGGCTACACCTTC. The encoded protein is CSVDRTEPPGSGYTF.

This chain joins TRBV5-4 and TRBJ2-7; 7 positions match TRBD1. The CDR3 is 14 residues long. After removal of 3 bases from V and 3 bases from J, the junction contained 6 bases not matched to a gene. The germline CDR1 and CDR2 sequences are SGHNT and YYREEE (reference sequence). For the CDR3, the DNA is TGTGCCAGCAGCTCGTGGGACAGCCACTACGAGCAGTACTTC. Translation: CASSSWDSHYEQYF.

The rearrangement links TRBV7-9 to TRBJ2-1; 7 bases match TRBD2. The V and J ends lost 5 bases and 9 bases, in that order; junction bases with no gene match: 22. Germline CDR1 SEHNR, CDR2 FQNEAQ (reference sequence). The CDR3 length is 18 residues. The CDR3 region is CASSAREDFPVPVGEQFF. For the CDR3, the DNA is TGTGCCAGCAGCGCCCGGGAGGACTTCCCCGTTCCCGTTGGTGAGCAGTTCTTC.

This clonotype was detected many times. The V gene is TRBV7-2, the J gene TRBJ2-3; 7 bases are shared with TRBD1. Looked up from germline, CDR1 is SGHTA and CDR2 is FQGNSA. The CDR3 is made up of 16 amino acids. J was trimmed by 2 bases and V by 1 base; bases with no gene match: 6. The CDR3 DNA reads TGTGCCAGCAGCTTAGATAAAGGGGGCCTCACAGATACGCAGTATTTT. Translating gives CASSLDKGGLTDTQYF.

The table lists this clonotype with a few counts. The genes are TRBV27 and TRBJ2-1; D is uncertain. The CDR3 is made up of 20 amino acids. Trimming left V 0 bases short and J 7 bases short, with 28 bases between. The germline V gene encodes CDR1 MNHEY and CDR2 SMNVEV (reference sequence). The CDR3 sequence: CASSLSLPRTDPGMWNEQFF. DNA of the CDR3: TGTGCCAGCAGTTTATCGTTACCGAGGACGGACCCAGGCATGTGGAATGAGCAGTTCTTC.

The chain couples TRBV5-8 to TRBJ1-5; D may be TRBD1 (6 bases). Germline-derived CDR1 and CDR2 are SGHTS and YDEGEE. The V end was cut by 4 bases, the J end by 7 bases, with 18 bases between. The CDR3 totals 15 residues. CDR3 amino acids: CASSEQWGQEQPQHF. DNA for the CDR3: TGTGCCAGCAGCGAACAGTGGGGGCAGGAACAGCCCCAGCATTTT.

This clonotype was detected a few times. The chain recombines TRBV29-1 with TRBJ2-7; the D gene is possibly TRBD2 (5 bases). The germline gives CDR1 SQVTM, CDR2 ANQGSEA. V lost 6 bases to trimming and J lost 1 base, with 10 bases between them. This CDR3 contains 12 residues. The CDR3 protein is CSVGDFSYEQYF. CDR3 in DNA: TGCAGCGTCGGGGATTTTTCCTACGAGCAGTACTTC.

In its sample, this clonotype was seen many times. This chain uses TRBV7-8 with TRBJ1-5, with D tentatively TRBD1 (6 bases). Per the germline V gene, CDR1 is SGHVS and CDR2 is FQNEAQ. Trimming removed 11 bases from V and 2 bases from J, with 13 bases in between. This CDR3 is 13 amino acids long. The CDR3 is CASGGRGNQPQHF. CDR3 DNA sequence: TGTGCCTCGGGGGGGCGCGGCAATCAGCCCCAGCATTTT.